The TCR beta chain described here comes from a study of blood T cell repertoires in COVID-19. Study details: T cells, B-cell-depleted T cells, or PBMCs supplied cDNA or gDNA.

In the study's own analysis: It was from reference gene primer amplification that nucleated cell counts were estimated. Method: immunoSEQ multiplex PCR; TCRdb's copy keeps in-frame clones and lacks some. V and J calls and clone size follow that table, whereas D and trimming were derived from the DNA. This table has around 100,000 clones, 90% to 95% appearing once. The CDR3 consists of 13 residues. CDR1 is MNHEY, CDR2 SMNVEV, per germline (reference sequence). Trimming cost V 8 bases and J 2 bases; bases outside gene matches: 5. The chain links TRBV27 to TRBJ1-2, with TRBD1 identical over 7 bases. The sequenced sample consisted of peripheral blood. The source of this sequence is a man between 50 and 59 years old with active COVID-19. DNA of the CDR3: TGTGCCAGCGGGACAGCGGAAAACTATGGCTACACCTTC. This encodes CASGTAENYGYTF.